The clone carrying this T cell receptor beta chain was counted a few times. CDR1 and CDR2 from the germline V gene are SGHNT and YYREEE (reference sequence). The CDR3 is 16 amino acids. With V trimmed by 6 bases and J by 5 bases, 10 bases remained unmatched. This specimen belongs to a study of blood T cell repertoires in COVID-19. Study-level background: Material from acute and convalescent COVID-19 was sourced from the United States, Italy and Spain. T cells, B-cell-depleted T cells, or PBMCs supplied cDNA or gDNA.

Clones were read by immunoSEQ multiplex PCR, and TCRdb kept only the in-frame ones, dropping some. This table holds 100,000 to 150,000 clones, roughly four fifths found once. Participants had their cohort set by participant-reported clinical history. Sample: PBMCs or T cells enriched from blood (not recorded which). The chain uses TRBV5-4 and TRBJ2-1; 11 bases line up with TRBD2. The sequence was collected from a man between 35 and 55 years old with acute COVID-19. Here the CDR3 DNA reads TGTGCCAGCAATAGCGGGAGGGCGGTAGGTGACAATGAGCAGTTCTTC. Translation: CASNSGRAVGDNEQFF.